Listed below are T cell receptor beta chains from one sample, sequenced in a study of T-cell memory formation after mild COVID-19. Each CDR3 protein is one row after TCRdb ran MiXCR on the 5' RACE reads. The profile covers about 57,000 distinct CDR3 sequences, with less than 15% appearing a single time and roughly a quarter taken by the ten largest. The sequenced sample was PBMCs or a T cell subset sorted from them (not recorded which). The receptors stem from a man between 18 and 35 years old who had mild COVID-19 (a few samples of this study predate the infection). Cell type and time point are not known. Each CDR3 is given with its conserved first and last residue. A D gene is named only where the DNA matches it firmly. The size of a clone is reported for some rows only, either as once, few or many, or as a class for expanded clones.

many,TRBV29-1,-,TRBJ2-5,TGCAGCGTTGTCCCGGGGGAAGAGACCCAGTACTTC,CSVVPGEETQYF
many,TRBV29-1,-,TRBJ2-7,TGCAGCGTCGGTATAGGTATTCACGAGCAGTACTTC,CSVGIGIHEQYF
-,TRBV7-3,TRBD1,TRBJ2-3,TGTGCCAGCAGCTTTACAGGGGGCGATACGCAGTATTTT,CASSFTGGDTQYF
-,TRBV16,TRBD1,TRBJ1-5,TGTGCCAGCAGCCAATCGATCAGGGGGGTACACCAGCCCCAGCATTTT,CASSQSIRGVHQPQHF
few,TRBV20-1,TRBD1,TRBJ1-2,TGCAGTGCTCAAGAGGATGGGACAGCTAACTATGGCTACACCTTC,CSAQEDGTANYGYTF
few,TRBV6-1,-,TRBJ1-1,TGTGCCAGCTTTTGGGGTTTAGGCGGAACTGAAGCTTTCTTT,CASFWGLGGTEAFF
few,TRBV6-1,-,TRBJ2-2,TGTGCCAGCGCGAGAAGGACAGAGAACACCGGGGAGCTGTTTTTT,CASARRTENTGELFF
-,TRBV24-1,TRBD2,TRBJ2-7,TGTGCCACCAGAGGACTAGCGGGAGAGCAGTACTTC,CATRGLAGEQYF
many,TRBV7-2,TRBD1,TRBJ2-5,TGTGCCAGCAGCTTAAGAACAGGGGGCCCGGAGACCCAGTACTTC,CASSLRTGGPETQYF
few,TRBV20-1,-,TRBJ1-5,TGCAGTGCTAGAGGGCGGGCCTACTATAGCAATCAGCCCCAGCATTTT,CSARGRAYYSNQPQHF
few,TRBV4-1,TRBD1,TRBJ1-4,TGCGCCAGCAGCCAGGGGACAGGGGATGAAAAACTGTTTTTT,CASSQGTGDEKLFF
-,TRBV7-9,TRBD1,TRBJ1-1,TGTGCCAGCAGCTCAGTGGACAGGGGGCCTCGGACTGAAGCTTTCTTT,CASSSVDRGPRTEAFF
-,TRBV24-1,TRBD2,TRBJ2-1,TGTGCCACCAGTGACCATGCGGGGGGAGCCTACAATGAGCAGTTCTTC,CATSDHAGGAYNEQFF
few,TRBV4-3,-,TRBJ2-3,TGCGCCAGCAGCCAAGATCCCAGGGGGGGAATCGGTACGCAGTATTTT,CASSQDPRGGIGTQYF
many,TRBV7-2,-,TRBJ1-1,TGTGCCAGCAGCTTAGGGCCAAGGCAAGCTTTCTTT,CASSLGPRQAFF
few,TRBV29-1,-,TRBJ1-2,TGCAGCGTAGGGCAGAACTATGGCTACACCTTC,CSVGQNYGYTF
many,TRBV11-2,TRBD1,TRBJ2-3,TGTGCCAGCAGTTCGGACAGGGGGTCTTGGGGGTCAGATACGCAGTATTTT,CASSSDRGSWGSDTQYF
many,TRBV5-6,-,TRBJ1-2,TGTGCCAGCATCGCGAGGACGGCCTGGGGTTATGGCTACACCTTC,CASIARTAWGYGYTF
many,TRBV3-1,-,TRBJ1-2,TGTGCCAGCAGCCAGGCCACCCAAAGCTACACCTTC,CASSQATQSYTF
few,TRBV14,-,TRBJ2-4,TGTGCCAGCAGCCAAGATCCGGCTAGCGAAAGAGCCAAAAACATTCAGTACTTC,CASSQDPASERAKNIQYF
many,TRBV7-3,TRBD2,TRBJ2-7,TGTGCCAGCAGCCCTATGCCGGGACTAGGCTACGAGCAGTACTTC,CASSPMPGLGYEQYF
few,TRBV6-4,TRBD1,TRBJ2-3,TGTGCCAGCAGTGACTCTCAGGGGGCAACAGATACGCAGTATTTT,CASSDSQGATDTQYF
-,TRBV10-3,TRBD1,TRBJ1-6,TGTGCCATCAGTGATAGGGGAGGGGGCGCCGACGATTCACCCCTCCACTTT,CAISDRGGGADDSPLHF
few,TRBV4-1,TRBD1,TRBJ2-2,TGCGCCAGCAGGGTACCCGGGACAGGGGTCTCCGGGGAGCTGTTTTTT,CASRVPGTGVSGELFF